This T cell receptor beta chain was captured in a study of human T cells and chemical hapten exposure. Study overall: From small differences in pooled library volume came most of the variation in per-sample TCR yields.

Unique molecular identifiers were attached to individual cDNA molecules during library preparation. Authors' data handling: Ranging from about 23,224 to 700,000, TCR counts per sample had a median value of 95,638. TCRdb fed the RACE reads into MiXCR, producing one record per CDR3 protein. The V and J calls were determined by TCRdb, not by the authors. The profile shows roughly 46,000 distinct CDR3 sequences, around 4.5% of them singletons. Concerning this clonotype itself: Its antigen is unknown.

V lost 1 base and J lost 2, with 9 bases in between. The CDR3 has 14 residues. CDR1 is SQVTM and CDR2 is ANQGSEA in the germline V gene. Overall study findings and caveats: TCRs above 1 in 1000 frequency stayed constant with DPC sensitization.

Time point indicated: healthy volunteer bleed at 2 weeks. Someone pulled total RNA out of unfractionated whole blood. The receptor's source is a human donor in good health. Some clones in this sample may be carry-over from other donors' samples. The chain employs TRBV29-1 and TRBJ2-1, with TRBD2 as a possible D gene (6 bases). The sequenced sample was whole blood. In DNA form, the CDR3 reads TGCAGCGTTGAAGTAGCGGAAGCCTACAATGAGCAGTTCTTC. It translates to CSVEVAEAYNEQFF.